This T cell receptor (beta chain) was observed in a study of graft-versus-host responses after intestinal transplantation. Sequencing used immunoSEQ multiplex PCR; TCRdb keeps in-frame clones, though not all of them. The data contain 85,000 to 100,000 clones, more than 70% of them singletons. Study outcomes and limitations: Within the allografts of patients who had graft-donor T cell macrochimerism, graft-versus-host to host-versus-graft clonal ratios were high. Recipient-marrow GvH clones were detected, some having first appeared in ileum or blood.

The CDR3 length is 12 residues. Germline-derived CDR1 and CDR2 are MDHEN and SYDVKM. V lost 8 bases and J 7 bases, leaving 14 bases between the germline ends. Details on this clone: Its antigen is still unknown.

This receptor was identified in a human patient who received an intestinal transplant, so some T cells may come from the graft donor. The sample here was PBMCs, taken 255 days after intestinal transplant. The chain couples TRBV28 to TRBJ1-2; tentative D call: TRBD1 (5 bases). CDR3 nucleotide sequence: TGTGCCAGCTGGGTGGGGCCCTCTGGCTACACCTTC. It is translated as CASWVGPSGYTF.